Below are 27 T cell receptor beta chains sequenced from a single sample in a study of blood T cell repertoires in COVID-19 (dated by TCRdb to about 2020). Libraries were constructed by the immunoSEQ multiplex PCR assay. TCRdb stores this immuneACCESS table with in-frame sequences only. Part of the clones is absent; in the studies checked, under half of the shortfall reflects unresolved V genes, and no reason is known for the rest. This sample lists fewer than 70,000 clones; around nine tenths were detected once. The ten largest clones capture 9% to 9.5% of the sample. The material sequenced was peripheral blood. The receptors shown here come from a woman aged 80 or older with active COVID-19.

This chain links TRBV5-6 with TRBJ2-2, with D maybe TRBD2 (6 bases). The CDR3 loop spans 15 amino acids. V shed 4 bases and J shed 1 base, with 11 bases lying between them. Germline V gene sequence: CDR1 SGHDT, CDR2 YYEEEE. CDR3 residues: CASSPEGVNTGELFF. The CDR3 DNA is TGTGCCAGCAGCCCGGAGGGAGTGAACACCGGGGAGCTGTTTTTT.

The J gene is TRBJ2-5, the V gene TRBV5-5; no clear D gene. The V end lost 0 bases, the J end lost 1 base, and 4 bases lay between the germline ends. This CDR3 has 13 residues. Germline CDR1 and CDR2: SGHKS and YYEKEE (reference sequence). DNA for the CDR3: TGTGCCAGCAGCTTGGCCTCCCAAGAGACCCAGTACTTC. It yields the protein CASSLASQETQYF.

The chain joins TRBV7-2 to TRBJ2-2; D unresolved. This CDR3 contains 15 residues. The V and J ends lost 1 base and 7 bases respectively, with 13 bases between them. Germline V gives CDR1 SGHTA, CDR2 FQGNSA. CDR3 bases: TGTGCCAGCAGCTTAGGCGAGTTGGCGGACGGGGAGCTGTTTTTT. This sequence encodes CASSLGELADGELFF.

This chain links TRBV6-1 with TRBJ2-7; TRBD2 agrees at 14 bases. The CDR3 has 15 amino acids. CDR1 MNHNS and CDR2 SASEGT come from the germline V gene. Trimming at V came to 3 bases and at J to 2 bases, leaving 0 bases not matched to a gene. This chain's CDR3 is CASSEGLAGAYEQYF. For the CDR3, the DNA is TGTGCCAGCAGTGAGGGACTAGCGGGAGCCTACGAGCAGTACTTC.

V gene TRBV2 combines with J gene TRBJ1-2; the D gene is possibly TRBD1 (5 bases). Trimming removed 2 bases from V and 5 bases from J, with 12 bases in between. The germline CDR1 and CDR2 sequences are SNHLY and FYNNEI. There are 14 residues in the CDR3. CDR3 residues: CASSESNRLYGYTF. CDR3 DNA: TGTGCCAGCAGTGAATCCAACAGGTTATATGGCTACACCTTC.

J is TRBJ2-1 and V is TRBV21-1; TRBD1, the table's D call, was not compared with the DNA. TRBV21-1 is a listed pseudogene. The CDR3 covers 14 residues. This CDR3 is CAPLPGQGPNEQFF. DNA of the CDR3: TGTGCCCCTCTTCCTGGACAGGGACCCAATGAGCAGTTCTTC.

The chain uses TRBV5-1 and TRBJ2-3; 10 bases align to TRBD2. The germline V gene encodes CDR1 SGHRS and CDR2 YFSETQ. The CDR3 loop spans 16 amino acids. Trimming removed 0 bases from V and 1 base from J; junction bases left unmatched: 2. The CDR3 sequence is CASSLDGLAGTDTQYF. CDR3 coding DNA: TGCGCCAGCAGCTTGGACGGACTAGCGGGCACAGATACGCAGTATTTT. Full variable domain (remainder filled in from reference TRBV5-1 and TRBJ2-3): KAGVTQTPRYLIKTRGQQVTLSCSPISGHRSVSWYQQTPGQGLQFLFEYFSETQRNKGNFPGRFSGRQFSNSRSEMNVSTLELGDSALYLCASSLDGLAGTDTQYFGPGTRLTVL.

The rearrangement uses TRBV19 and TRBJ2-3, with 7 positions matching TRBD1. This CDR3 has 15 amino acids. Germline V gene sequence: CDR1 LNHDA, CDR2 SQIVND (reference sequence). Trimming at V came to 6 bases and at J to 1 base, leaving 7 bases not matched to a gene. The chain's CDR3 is CASRNRGSRTDTQYF. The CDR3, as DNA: TGTGCCAGTAGGAACAGGGGATCCCGCACAGATACGCAGTATTTT. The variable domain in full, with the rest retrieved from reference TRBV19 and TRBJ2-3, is DGGITQSPKYLFRKEGQNVTLSCEQNLNHDAMYWYRQDPGQGLRLIYYSQIVNDFQKGDIAEGYSVSREKKESFPLTVTSAQKNPTAFYLCASRNRGSRTDTQYFGPGTRLTVL.

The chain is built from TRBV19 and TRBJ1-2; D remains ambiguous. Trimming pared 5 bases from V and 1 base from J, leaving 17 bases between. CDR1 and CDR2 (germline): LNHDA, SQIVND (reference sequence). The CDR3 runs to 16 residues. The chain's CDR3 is CASSFGFGNFNYGYTF. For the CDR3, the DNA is TGTGCCAGTAGTTTCGGGTTCGGGAATTTTAACTATGGCTACACCTTC.

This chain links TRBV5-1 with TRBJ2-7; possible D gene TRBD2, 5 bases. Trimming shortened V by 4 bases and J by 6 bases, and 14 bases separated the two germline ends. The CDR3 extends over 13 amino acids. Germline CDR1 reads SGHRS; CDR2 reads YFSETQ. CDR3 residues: CASSPSGRSEQYV. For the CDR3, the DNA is TGCGCCAGCAGCCCCTCGGGAAGAAGCGAGCAGTACGTC.

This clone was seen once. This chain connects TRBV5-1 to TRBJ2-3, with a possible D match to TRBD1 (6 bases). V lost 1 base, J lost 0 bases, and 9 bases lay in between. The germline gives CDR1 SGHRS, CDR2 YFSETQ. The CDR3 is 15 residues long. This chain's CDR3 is CASSLNGQSTDTQYF. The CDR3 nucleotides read TGCGCCAGCAGCTTGAATGGACAGAGCACAGATACGCAGTATTTT.

The CDR3 DNA sequence: TGTGCCAGCAGCGTGGCGGGGGGAAAAAACACCGGGGAGCTGTTTTTT. It codes for CASSVAGGKNTGELFF. V and J are TRBV7-2 and TRBJ2-2, with 8 positions matching TRBD2. V shed 5 bases, J shed 2 bases, and the junction held 7 bases outside the gene matches. CDR3 length: 16 amino acids. From germline, CDR1 is SGHTA and CDR2 FQGNSA.

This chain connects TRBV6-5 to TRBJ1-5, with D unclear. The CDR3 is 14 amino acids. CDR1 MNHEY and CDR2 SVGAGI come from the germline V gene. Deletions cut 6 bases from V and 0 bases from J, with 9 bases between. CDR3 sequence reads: CASREGYSNQPQHF. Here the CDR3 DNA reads TGTGCCAGCAGGGAGGGCTATAGCAATCAGCCCCAGCATTTT.

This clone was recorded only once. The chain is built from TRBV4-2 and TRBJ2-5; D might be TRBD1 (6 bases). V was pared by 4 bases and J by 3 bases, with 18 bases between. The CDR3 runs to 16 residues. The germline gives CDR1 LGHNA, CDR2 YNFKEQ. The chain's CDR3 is CASSPGGPVGKETQYF. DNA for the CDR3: TGTGCCAGCAGCCCTGGGGGCCCAGTAGGGAAAGAGACCCAGTACTTC.

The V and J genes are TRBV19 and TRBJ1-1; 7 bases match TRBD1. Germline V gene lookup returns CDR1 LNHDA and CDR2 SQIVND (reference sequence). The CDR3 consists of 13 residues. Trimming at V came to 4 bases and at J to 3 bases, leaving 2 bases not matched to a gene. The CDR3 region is CASSTTGDTEAFF. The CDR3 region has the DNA TGTGCCAGTAGTACAACAGGGGACACTGAAGCTTTCTTT.

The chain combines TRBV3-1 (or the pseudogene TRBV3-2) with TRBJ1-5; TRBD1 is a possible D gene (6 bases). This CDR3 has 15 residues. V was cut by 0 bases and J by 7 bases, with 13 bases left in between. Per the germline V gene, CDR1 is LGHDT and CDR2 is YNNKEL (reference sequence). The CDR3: CASSQESGDGQPQHF. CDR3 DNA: TGTGCCAGCAGCCAAGAATCAGGGGACGGGCAGCCCCAGCATTTT.

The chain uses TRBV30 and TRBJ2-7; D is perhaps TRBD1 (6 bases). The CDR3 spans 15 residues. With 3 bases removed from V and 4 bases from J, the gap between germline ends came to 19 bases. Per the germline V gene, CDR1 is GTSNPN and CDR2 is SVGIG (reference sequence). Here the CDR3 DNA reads TGTGCCTGGAGCCCCCCTGGGGGCAGGTATTACGAGCAGTACTTC. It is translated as CAWSPPGGRYYEQYF.

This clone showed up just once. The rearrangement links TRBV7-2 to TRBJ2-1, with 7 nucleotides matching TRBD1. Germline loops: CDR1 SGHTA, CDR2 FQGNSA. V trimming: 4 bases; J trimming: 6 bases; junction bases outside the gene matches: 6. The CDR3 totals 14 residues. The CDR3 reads CASSSRDSGNEQFF. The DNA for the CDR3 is TGTGCCAGCAGCTCCCGGGACAGCGGCAATGAGCAGTTCTTC.

The CDR3 is CATSDLAEGTSGNEQFF. The CDR3 DNA sequence: TGTGCCACCAGTGATTTGGCAGAAGGGACTAGCGGCAATGAGCAGTTCTTC. The V gene is TRBV24-1, the J gene TRBJ2-1, with 11 bases fitting TRBD2. Germline V gives CDR1 KGHDR, CDR2 SFDVKD. Trimming took 0 bases from V and 6 from J; bases not matched to a gene: 6. The CDR3 runs to 17 residues.

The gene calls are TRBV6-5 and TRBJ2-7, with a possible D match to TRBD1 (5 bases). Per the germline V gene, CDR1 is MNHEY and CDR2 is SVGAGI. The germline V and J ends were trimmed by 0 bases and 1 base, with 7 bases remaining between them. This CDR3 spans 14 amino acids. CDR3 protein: CASSYSPGSYEQYF. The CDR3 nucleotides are TGTGCCAGCAGTTACTCCCCAGGGTCCTACGAGCAGTACTTC.

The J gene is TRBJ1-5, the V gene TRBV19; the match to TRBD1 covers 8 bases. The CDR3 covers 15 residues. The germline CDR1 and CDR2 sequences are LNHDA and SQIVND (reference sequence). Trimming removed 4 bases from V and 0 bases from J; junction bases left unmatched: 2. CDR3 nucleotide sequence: TGTGCCAGTAGTAGGGACAGGTATAGCAATCAGCCCCAGCATTTT. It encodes CASSRDRYSNQPQHF.

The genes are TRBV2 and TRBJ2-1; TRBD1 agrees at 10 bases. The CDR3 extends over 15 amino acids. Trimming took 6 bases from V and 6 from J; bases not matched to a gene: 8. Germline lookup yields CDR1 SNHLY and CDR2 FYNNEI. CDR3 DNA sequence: TGTGCCAGCAGCGAGGGACAGGGGATTAGCAATGAGCAGTTCTTC. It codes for CASSEGQGISNEQFF.

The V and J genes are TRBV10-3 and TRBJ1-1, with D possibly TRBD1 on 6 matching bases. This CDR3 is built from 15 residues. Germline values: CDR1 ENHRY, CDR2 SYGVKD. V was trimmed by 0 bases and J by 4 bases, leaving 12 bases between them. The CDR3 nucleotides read TGTGCCATCAGTGAGTCGGGGACACTGGGCACTGAAGCTTTCTTT. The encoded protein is CAISESGTLGTEAFF.

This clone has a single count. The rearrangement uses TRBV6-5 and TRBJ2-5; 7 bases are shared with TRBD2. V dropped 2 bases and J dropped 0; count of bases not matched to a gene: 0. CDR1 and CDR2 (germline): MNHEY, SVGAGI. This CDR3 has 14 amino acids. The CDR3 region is CASSYGGDQETQYF. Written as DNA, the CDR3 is TGTGCCAGCAGTTACGGGGGGGACCAAGAGACCCAGTACTTC.

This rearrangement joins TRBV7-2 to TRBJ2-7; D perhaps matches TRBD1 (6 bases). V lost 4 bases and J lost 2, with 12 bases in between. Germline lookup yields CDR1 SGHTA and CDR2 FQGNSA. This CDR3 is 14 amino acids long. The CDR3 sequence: CASSSSQGPYEQYF. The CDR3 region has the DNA TGTGCCAGCAGCTCATCTCAGGGGCCCTACGAGCAGTACTTC.

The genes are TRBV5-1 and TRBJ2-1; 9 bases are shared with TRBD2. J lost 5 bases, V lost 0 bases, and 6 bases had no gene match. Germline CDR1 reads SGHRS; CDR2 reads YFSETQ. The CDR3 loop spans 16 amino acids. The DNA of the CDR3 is TGCGCCAGCAGCTTGGCCCCTAGCGGGGCGAACAATGAGCAGTTCTTC. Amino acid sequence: CASSLAPSGANNEQFF.

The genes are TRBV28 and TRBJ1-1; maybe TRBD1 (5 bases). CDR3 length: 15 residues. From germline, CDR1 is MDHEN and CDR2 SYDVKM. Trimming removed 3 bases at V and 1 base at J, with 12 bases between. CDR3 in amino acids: CASSLGGARNTEAFF. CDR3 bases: TGTGCCAGCAGTTTGGGAGGGGCCCGGAACACTGAAGCTTTCTTT.